The rows below give T cell receptor beta chains drawn from one sample of a study of T cells after yellow fever vaccination. Each CDR3 protein gets one entry after TCRdb re-called the 5' RACE reads with MiXCR. The sample consists of roughly 500,000 distinct CDR3 sequences, over 15% of them appearing once. This specimen consisted of PBMCs, obtained 15 days after the yellow fever booster vaccination. The receptors here all came from a young man who received the YFV17D yellow fever vaccine. CDR3s include the opening cysteine and the closing phenylalanine or tryptophan. D genes are given only for firm matches. The size of a clone is reported for some rows only, either as once, few or many, or as a class for expanded clones.

TRBJ2-3	TRBV7-9	TRBD2	15	.	TGTGCCAGCAGCTTGACTAGCGGGGCCACAGATACGCAGTATTTT	CASSLTSGATDTQYF
TRBJ2-5	TRBV5-1	TRBD1	14	few	TGCGCCAGCAGCTTGCAGACAGGGGGAGAGACCCAGTACTTC	CASSLQTGGETQYF
TRBJ2-7	TRBV27	.	14	few	TGTGCCAGCAGTTTGGGGTATCCGGCCTACGAGCAGTACTTC	CASSLGYPAYEQYF
TRBJ1-3	TRBV5-5	.	14	.	TGTGCCAGCAGCTTCGGGGACTCTGGAAACACCATATATTTT	CASSFGDSGNTIYF
TRBJ2-5	TRBV7-2	.	14	many	TGTGCCAGCAGCCAAGGGACCTCCGGTGAGACCCAGTACTTC	CASSQGTSGETQYF
TRBJ2-2	TRBV9	TRBD2	16	.	TGTGCCAGCAGCGGAGCGGGAGGGACGCGCACCGGGGAGCTGTTTTTT	CASSGAGGTRTGELFF
TRBJ2-1	TRBV5-1	.	13	few	TGCGCCAGCAGCTTTACAGGTGGGAATGAGCAGTTCTTC	CASSFTGGNEQFF
TRBJ1-1	TRBV27	.	16	.	TGTGCCAGCAGTCTACCCATACAGGGTACGAACACTGAAGCTTTCTTT	CASSLPIQGTNTEAFF
TRBJ1-6	TRBV7-9	TRBD1	15	few	TGTGCCAGCAGCTTAGATGGCAGGGGGAATTCACCCCTCCACTTT	CASSLDGRGNSPLHF
TRBJ1-2	TRBV6-1	TRBD1	18	few	TGTGCCAGCAGTCAATCCGGGACAGTCTTTACACGGAGCTATGGCTACACCTTC	CASSQSGTVFTRSYGYTF
TRBJ2-1	TRBV20-1	TRBD2	17	many	TGCAGTGCCGAAAGGACTAGCGGGAGGATGGTCTACAATGAGCAGTTCTTC	CSAERTSGRMVYNEQFF
TRBJ2-3	TRBV10-3	TRBD2	20	.	TGTGCCATCATGCCCTTTGGACTAGCGGGAGGGCCTCTCGGCACAGATACGCAGTATTTT	CAIMPFGLAGGPLGTDTQYF
TRBJ2-3	TRBV6-1	TRBD2	16	.	TGTGCCAGCAGGGCCGGGACTAGCGGCCTCACAGATACGCAGTATTTT	CASRAGTSGLTDTQYF
TRBJ1-4	TRBV11-2	.	15	.	TGTGCCAGCAGCTTCGGCAGGGGAGGAAATGAAAAACTGTTTTTT	CASSFGRGGNEKLFF
TRBJ2-7	TRBV7-2	TRBD2	15	few	TGTGCCAGCAGCATTCTAGCGGGAGGGGCCCGCGGGCAGTACTTC	CASSILAGGARGQYF
TRBJ2-1	TRBV10-3	TRBD2	16	few	TGTGCCATCAGTGAGTCGTTGCTAGCGGGAACCGGTGAGCAGTTCTTC	CAISESLLAGTGEQFF
TRBJ2-1	TRBV3-1	TRBD2	17	.	TGTGCCAGCAGCCAAGGGACAGACGCTAGCGGGAGGGACGAGCAGTTCTTC	CASSQGTDASGRDEQFF
TRBJ2-5	TRBV5-1	TRBD2	18	.	TGCGCCAGCAGCCCCGGGGTAGCGGGAGTCTATTTCCAAGAGACCCAGTACTTC	CASSPGVAGVYFQETQYF
TRBJ1-6	TRBV10-3	.	13	.	TGTGCCATCAGTGGGTCTGGGGATTCACCCCTCCACTTT	CAISGSGDSPLHF
TRBJ2-7	TRBV5-1	TRBD1	14	few	TGCGCCAGCAATTCGGGACAGGGATCCTACGAGCAGTACTTC	CASNSGQGSYEQYF
TRBJ2-7	TRBV7-9	.	12	.	TGTGCCAGCAGCAAACAGGTCTACGAGCAGTACTTC	CASSKQVYEQYF
TRBJ2-7	TRBV10-3	.	13	.	TGTGCCATCAATGGGCCCTCACTCTACGAGCAGTACTTC	CAINGPSLYEQYF
TRBJ2-7	TRBV27	TRBD1	14	.	TGTGCCAGCAGTATGGGACAGCTTCTCTACGAGCAGTACTTC	CASSMGQLLYEQYF
TRBJ2-7	TRBV7-2	.	14	few	TGTGCCAGCAGCCTTAGGACGGAGAGGGCCGAGCAGTACTTC	CASSLRTERAEQYF
TRBJ2-7	TRBV7-2	.	14	.	TGTGCCAGCAGCCTAGTAACAGGGAATGACGAGCAGTACTTC	CASSLVTGNDEQYF
TRBJ2-7	TRBV21-1	.	14	few	TGTGCCAACTATAACTTCCCCCTCATCGACGAGCAGTACTTC	CANYNFPLIDEQYF
TRBJ2-1	TRBV5-1	TRBD1	16	.	TGCGCCAGCAGCTCTAACAGGGGTACGACCAGTAGGGAGCAGTTCTTC	CASSSNRGTTSREQFF
TRBJ1-5	TRBV3-1	.	14	.	TGTGCCAGCAGCCACCAACAGGGCACTCAGCCCCAGCATTTT	CASSHQQGTQPQHF
TRBJ2-5	TRBV5-5	.	16	.	TGTGCCAGCAGCCCTGGTCATACAGGGACGGGAGAGACCCAGTACTTC	CASSPGHTGTGETQYF
TRBJ2-5	TRBV7-2	.	15	.	TGTGCCAGCAGCTTAGACCCGACTTCCTTTGAGACCCAGTACTTC	CASSLDPTSFETQYF
TRBJ2-7	TRBV27	TRBD1	13	.	TGTGCCAGCAGGGCGACAGGGGGGTCCGAGCAGTACTTC	CASRATGGSEQYF
TRBJ2-7	TRBV12-3/TRBV12-4	TRBD2	15	.	TGTGCCAGCAGTCTTAGCGGGGGGGGAGTCTACGAGCAGTACTTC	CASSLSGGGVYEQYF
TRBJ2-5	TRBV14	.	13	few	TGTGCCAGCAGCCAAGTTGTTTTTGGGACCCAGTACTTC	CASSQVVFGTQYF
TRBJ2-7	TRBV10-3	.	13	.	TGTGCCATCAGTGGTGACGGCCCCTACGAGCAGTACTTC	CAISGDGPYEQYF
TRBJ2-7	TRBV4-2	TRBD2	16	few	TGTGCCAGCAGCCAAGAGTCTAGCGGGTTGTCCTACGAGCAGTACTTC	CASSQESSGLSYEQYF
TRBJ2-2	TRBV19	TRBD2	16	.	TGTGCCAGTAGTATATTATCCGGGACTATCAACGGGGAGCTGTTTTTT	CASSILSGTINGELFF
TRBJ2-7	TRBV20-1	.	14	.	TGCAGTGCTAGAGGACTCGGGGGTGGCTACGAGCAGTACTTC	CSARGLGGGYEQYF
TRBJ2-5	TRBV4-3	.	15	.	TGCGCCAGCAGCCAAGATTTAGGTTGGGAAGAGACCCAGTACTTC	CASSQDLGWEETQYF
TRBJ1-1	TRBV5-4	.	14	.	TGTGCCAGCAGCATCCAGGACATGAACACTGAAGCTTTCTTT	CASSIQDMNTEAFF
TRBJ2-1	TRBV4-1	.	13	few	TGCGCCAGCAGCCAAGATCGGGACAATGAGCAGTTCTTC	CASSQDRDNEQFF
TRBJ2-7	TRBV12-3/TRBV12-4	TRBD1	15	few	TGTGCCAGCAGCGCCGACAGGGGGGTAACCTACGAGCAGTACTTC	CASSADRGVTYEQYF
TRBJ2-3	TRBV7-2	TRBD2	17	.	TGTGCCAGCAGCTCGCGGGGGGGACCGGGTAGCACAGATACGCAGTATTTT	CASSSRGGPGSTDTQYF
TRBJ2-7	TRBV4-2	.	15	.	TGTGCCAGCAGCCAAGATTTCCAGGGTCCCTACGAGCAGTACTTC	CASSQDFQGPYEQYF
TRBJ2-5	TRBV5-1	TRBD2	17	many	TGCGCCAGCAGCCCCGATCCGACTAGCGGGAGAAAGGAGACCCAGTACTTC	CASSPDPTSGRKETQYF
TRBJ2-1	TRBV12-3/TRBV12-4	.	15	few	TGTGCCAGCAGTTCCAATAGAGAGGGCCCCCATGAGCAGTTCTTC	CASSSNREGPHEQFF
TRBJ1-5	TRBV4-3	.	15	.	TGCGCCAGCAGCCAAGACGGGAGCGTCAATCAGCCCCAGCATTTT	CASSQDGSVNQPQHF
TRBJ2-5	TRBV6-2/TRBV6-3	.	13	.	TGTGCCAGCAGACGGGCAGGAGGAGAGACCCAGTACTTC	CASRRAGGETQYF
TRBJ2-7	TRBV5-4	TRBD2	15	few	TGTGCCAGCAGCCAAGGACTAGCGAAGGGCTACGAGCAGTACTTC	CASSQGLAKGYEQYF
TRBJ1-2	TRBV20-1	.	13	few	TGCAGTGCTAGAAACACAGGGAGCTATGGCTACACCTTC	CSARNTGSYGYTF
TRBJ2-4	TRBV20-1	.	14	.	TGCAGTGCCGGCGACCAGGGGGGAAAAAACATTCAGTACTTC	CSAGDQGGKNIQYF
TRBJ2-4	TRBV14	.	13	.	TGTGCCAGCAGCCAAGATTCCAAAAACATTCAGTACTTC	CASSQDSKNIQYF
TRBJ2-4	TRBV5-1	.	13	few	TGCGCCAGCAGCTCTCCCGACGGTGACATTCAGTACTTC	CASSSPDGDIQYF
TRBJ2-3	TRBV23-1	TRBD1	19	.	TGCGCCAGCAGCCGAGTTGGGACAGGGAATGATAAAAGCACAGATACGCAGTATTTT	CASSRVGTGNDKSTDTQYF
TRBJ2-7	TRBV19	.	14	.	TGTGCCAGTAGGCCGCAGGGGAACACAGGCGAGCAGTACTTC	CASRPQGNTGEQYF
TRBJ2-1	TRBV5-1	.	15	many	TGCGCCAGCAGCTTGGACGTGGGCTCCTACAATGAGCAGTTCTTC	CASSLDVGSYNEQFF
TRBJ2-1	TRBV7-9	.	12	.	TGTGCCAGCAGCTTGGGGGAAACTGCGCAGTTCTTC	CASSLGETAQFF